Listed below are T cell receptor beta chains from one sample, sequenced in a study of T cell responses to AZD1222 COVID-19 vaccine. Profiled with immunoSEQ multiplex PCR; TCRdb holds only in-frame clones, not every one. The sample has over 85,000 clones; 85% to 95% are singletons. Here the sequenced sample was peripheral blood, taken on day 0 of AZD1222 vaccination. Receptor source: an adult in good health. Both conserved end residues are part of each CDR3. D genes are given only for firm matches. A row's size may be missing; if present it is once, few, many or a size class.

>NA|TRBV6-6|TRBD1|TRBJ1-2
TGTGCCAGCTCACTTCGGACAGGGGATAAGGATGGCTACACCTTC
CASSLRTGDKDGYTF
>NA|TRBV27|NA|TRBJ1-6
TGTGCCAGCAGGGGGACCGCTCCGGATCCCTATAATTCACCCCTCCACTTT
CASRGTAPDPYNSPLHF
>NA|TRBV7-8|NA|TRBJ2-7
TGTGCCAGCAGGAAACGCATCTGGAAACAGGACTACGAGCAGTACTTC
CASRKRIWKQDYEQYF
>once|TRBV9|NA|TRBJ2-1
TGTGCCAGCAGCGTAGTACGGGGGCCGAGCGGTGAGCAGTTCTTC
CASSVVRGPSGEQFF
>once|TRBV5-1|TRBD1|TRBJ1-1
TGCGCCAGCAGCAGGGACAGTTCGAACACTGAAGCTTTCTTT
CASSRDSSNTEAFF
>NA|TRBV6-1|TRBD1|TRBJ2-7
TGTGCCAGCAGTGCCCAGGTGGGACAGGCGGGATACGAGCAGTACTTC
CASSAQVGQAGYEQYF
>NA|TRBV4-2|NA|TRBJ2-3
TGTGCCAGCAGCCACCCGGGCGGCACAGATACGCAGTATTTT
CASSHPGGTDTQYF
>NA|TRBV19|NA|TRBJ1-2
TGTGCCAGTAGTATCGGGGAAACTTATGGCTACACCTTC
CASSIGETYGYTF
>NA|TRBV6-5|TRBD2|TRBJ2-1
TGTGCCAGCAGCTTCGGGACTAACTCCTACAATGAGCAGTTCTTC
CASSFGTNSYNEQFF
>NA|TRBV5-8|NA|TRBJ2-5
TGTGCCAGCAGCCCCCCCCGTGTGGCCCAGTACTTC
CASSPPRVAQYF
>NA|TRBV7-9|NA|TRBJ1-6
TGTGCCAGCAGCCCAGGGAGATTTACAGGGCCGGTAGGTTCACCCCTCCACTTT
CASSPGRFTGPVGSPLHF
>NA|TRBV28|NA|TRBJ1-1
TGTGCCAGCAGTATCAACCGACAGTTGAACACTGAAGCTTTCTTT
CASSINRQLNTEAFF
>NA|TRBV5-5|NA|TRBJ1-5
TGTGCCAGCAGCCGCCTGGACATTCCCAATCAGCCCCAGCATTTT
CASSRLDIPNQPQHF
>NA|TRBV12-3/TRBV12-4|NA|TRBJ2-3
TGTGCCATCACGCCGGGTATTTTGGATACGCAGTATTTT
CAITPGILDTQYF